A selection of T cell receptor beta chains follows, all from one sample in a study of graft-versus-host responses after intestinal transplantation. Antigen specificity for these receptors is unknown. Measured with immunoSEQ multiplex PCR; TCRdb has only the in-frame clones, and not every one. The profile shows 85,000 to 100,000 clones, 85% to 95% of them singletons. The specimen was unstimulated CD8+ T cells sorted from spleen or lymph node cells, collected before transplant. These receptors originate from a human donor who was the organ donor for an intestinal transplant. Each CDR3 is given with its conserved first and last residue. D genes are given only for firm matches. The size entry is marked missing in some rows and otherwise reads once, few, many or a size class.

D gene: TRBD2; J gene: TRBJ2-7; clone size: .; V gene: TRBV4-1; CDR3 protein: CASSHGAGGPGEQYF; CDR3 DNA: TGCGCCAGCAGCCATGGAGCGGGGGGGCCAGGCGAGCAGTACTTC
D gene: .; J gene: TRBJ1-6; clone size: .; V gene: TRBV6-6; CDR3 protein: CASSSLGDFYNSPLHF; CDR3 DNA: TGTGCCAGCAGTTCACTCGGGGATTTCTATAATTCACCCCTCCACTTT
D gene: TRBD1; J gene: TRBJ2-1; clone size: .; V gene: TRBV6-6; CDR3 protein: CASSSLQGAFSNEQFF; CDR3 DNA: TGTGCCAGCAGTTCGCTACAGGGGGCTTTCAGCAATGAGCAGTTCTTC
D gene: .; J gene: TRBJ1-2; clone size: .; V gene: TRBV7-9; CDR3 protein: CASSPRARGFGDPYGYTF; CDR3 DNA: TGTGCCAGCAGCCCCCGAGCCAGAGGTTTCGGAGACCCATATGGCTACACCTTC
D gene: .; J gene: TRBJ2-5; clone size: .; V gene: TRBV9; CDR3 protein: CASSVPGEETQYF; CDR3 DNA: TGTGCCAGCAGCGTACCCGGGGAAGAGACCCAGTACTTC
D gene: TRBD2; J gene: TRBJ2-1; clone size: .; V gene: TRBV9; CDR3 protein: CASSVSSGSINEQFF; CDR3 DNA: TGTGCCAGCAGCGTATCTAGCGGGAGTATAAATGAGCAGTTCTTC
D gene: TRBD2; J gene: TRBJ2-5; clone size: once; V gene: TRBV29-1; CDR3 protein: CSVSDLSAGRDF; CDR3 DNA: TGCAGCGTAAGCGACTTGTCGGCGGGGAGGGACTTC
D gene: TRBD2; J gene: TRBJ2-7; clone size: .; V gene: TRBV6-1; CDR3 protein: CASSEFTSGSTYEQYF; CDR3 DNA: TGTGCCAGCAGTGAATTTACTAGCGGGTCAACCTACGAGCAGTACTTC
D gene: .; J gene: TRBJ2-1; clone size: .; V gene: TRBV13; CDR3 protein: CASSPQGGPGEQFF; CDR3 DNA: TGTGCCAGCAGCCCACAGGGGGGGCCTGGGGAGCAGTTCTTC
D gene: TRBD2; J gene: TRBJ2-5; clone size: .; V gene: TRBV5-1; CDR3 protein: CASRLAGGVGETQYF; CDR3 DNA: TGCGCCAGCAGACTAGCGGGAGGGGTCGGAGAGACCCAGTACTTC
D gene: .; J gene: TRBJ2-3; clone size: .; V gene: TRBV5-6; CDR3 protein: CASSLRSTVRTDTQYF; CDR3 DNA: TGTGCCAGCAGCTTGAGGAGTACCGTCCGCACAGATACGCAGTATTTT
D gene: .; J gene: TRBJ2-1; clone size: once; V gene: TRBV2; CDR3 protein: CASFGGEEQFF; CDR3 DNA: TGTGCCAGCTTCGGCGGGGAAGAGCAGTTCTTC
D gene: .; J gene: TRBJ1-4; clone size: once; V gene: TRBV5-5; CDR3 protein: CASSLLRVHEKLFF; CDR3 DNA: TGTGCCAGCAGCTTGCTCAGGGTTCATGAAAAACTGTTTTTT
D gene: TRBD2; J gene: TRBJ2-7; clone size: .; V gene: TRBV11-2; CDR3 protein: CASSAPLGEGPLYEQYF; CDR3 DNA: TGTGCCAGCAGCGCCCCCCTCGGGGAGGGCCCCCTCTACGAGCAGTACTTC
D gene: TRBD1; J gene: TRBJ1-2; clone size: once; V gene: TRBV29-1; CDR3 protein: CSVEAYRGGANYGYTF; CDR3 DNA: TGCAGCGTTGAGGCCTACAGGGGGGGTGCTAACTATGGCTACACCTTC
D gene: TRBD2; J gene: TRBJ2-3; clone size: .; V gene: TRBV7-9; CDR3 protein: CASSPSGSRTDTQYF; CDR3 DNA: TGTGCCAGCAGCCCCAGCGGGAGCCGCACAGATACGCAGTATTTT
D gene: TRBD1; J gene: TRBJ2-1; clone size: .; V gene: TRBV27; CDR3 protein: CASSLLGDRLNEQFF; CDR3 DNA: TGTGCCAGCAGTTTATTAGGGGACAGACTCAATGAGCAGTTCTTC
D gene: TRBD2; J gene: TRBJ2-1; clone size: .; V gene: TRBV6-1; CDR3 protein: CASSKSGGAYEQFF; CDR3 DNA: TGTGCCAGCAGCAAAAGCGGGGGGGCCTATGAGCAGTTCTTC
D gene: .; J gene: TRBJ1-1; clone size: .; V gene: TRBV13; CDR3 protein: CASSPLVDGAEAFF; CDR3 DNA: TGTGCCAGCAGCCCCTTGGTCGACGGGGCTGAAGCTTTCTTT
D gene: TRBD2; J gene: TRBJ2-1; clone size: .; V gene: TRBV11-2; CDR3 protein: CASSLEGYAGVVAEQFF; CDR3 DNA: TGTGCCAGCAGCTTAGAGGGTTACGCGGGAGTCGTCGCTGAGCAGTTCTTC
D gene: TRBD1; J gene: TRBJ2-7; clone size: .; V gene: TRBV4-2; CDR3 protein: CASSPEAGQGEQYF; CDR3 DNA: TGTGCCAGCAGCCCCGAGGCGGGACAGGGTGAGCAGTACTTC
D gene: TRBD1; J gene: TRBJ1-1; clone size: .; V gene: TRBV7-9; CDR3 protein: CASSPIRGTGSALDTEAFF; CDR3 DNA: TGTGCCAGCAGCCCTATTAGGGGGACAGGGAGCGCCTTGGACACTGAAGCTTTCTTT
D gene: .; J gene: TRBJ2-7; clone size: once; V gene: TRBV5-8; CDR3 protein: CASSSTPGITYEQYF; CDR3 DNA: TGTGCCAGCAGCTCGACCCCAGGGATCACCTACGAGCAGTACTTC
D gene: .; J gene: TRBJ2-7; clone size: .; V gene: TRBV2; CDR3 protein: CASSEKLVYEQYF; CDR3 DNA: TGTGCCAGCAGTGAGAAACTAGTTTACGAGCAGTACTTC
D gene: .; J gene: TRBJ2-5; clone size: .; V gene: TRBV9; CDR3 protein: CASSVDLSQETQYF; CDR3 DNA: TGTGCCAGCAGCGTAGATCTGTCTCAAGAGACCCAGTACTTC
D gene: .; J gene: TRBJ1-1; clone size: .; V gene: TRBV15; CDR3 protein: CATSRVAGDTEAFF; CDR3 DNA: TGTGCCACCAGCAGAGTAGCAGGGGACACTGAAGCTTTCTTT
D gene: TRBD2; J gene: TRBJ2-7; clone size: .; V gene: TRBV4-1; CDR3 protein: CASRDAAGGSFEQYF; CDR3 DNA: TGCGCCAGCCGCGACGCAGCGGGGGGGTCGTTCGAGCAGTACTTC
D gene: .; J gene: TRBJ1-5; clone size: .; V gene: TRBV7-8; CDR3 protein: CASSQGAGAFSNQPQHF; CDR3 DNA: TGTGCCAGCAGTCAAGGGGCGGGGGCCTTTAGCAATCAGCCCCAGCATTTT
D gene: .; J gene: TRBJ2-3; clone size: .; V gene: TRBV12-1; CDR3 protein: CASRPPWTGQDKHNHTQYF; CDR3 DNA: TGTGCCAGCAGACCGCCTTGGACAGGCCAGGATAAACACAATCATACGCAGTATTTT
D gene: TRBD1; J gene: TRBJ1-5; clone size: .; V gene: TRBV4-1; CDR3 protein: CASSQAGWWTGIYQPQHF; CDR3 DNA: TGCGCCAGCAGCCAAGCCGGGTGGTGGACAGGGATATATCAGCCCCAGCATTTT
D gene: .; J gene: TRBJ1-3; clone size: .; V gene: TRBV5-1; CDR3 protein: CASSLAPGLRRGVGNTIYF; CDR3 DNA: TGCGCCAGCAGCTTGGCGCCAGGGTTAAGGCGCGGGGTTGGAAACACCATATATTTT
D gene: .; J gene: TRBJ2-1; clone size: .; V gene: TRBV19; CDR3 protein: CASSTTGRLQDEQFF; CDR3 DNA: TGTGCCAGTAGTACGACAGGACGCTTACAGGATGAGCAGTTCTTC
D gene: .; J gene: TRBJ1-6; clone size: once; V gene: TRBV9; CDR3 protein: CASSVAGNVNSPLHF; CDR3 DNA: TGTGCCAGCAGCGTAGCGGGGAACGTCAATTCACCCCTCCACTTT
D gene: .; J gene: TRBJ2-7; clone size: .; V gene: TRBV18; CDR3 protein: CASSPERNSYEQYF; CDR3 DNA: TGTGCCAGCTCACCAGAGCGGAACTCCTACGAGCAGTACTTC
D gene: .; J gene: TRBJ1-5; clone size: .; V gene: TRBV28; CDR3 protein: CASSSSGNNQPQHF; CDR3 DNA: TGTGCCAGCAGTTCGTCAGGGAACAATCAGCCCCAGCATTTT
D gene: .; J gene: TRBJ2-3; clone size: .; V gene: TRBV6-6; CDR3 protein: CASSYGDTQYF; CDR3 DNA: TGTGCCAGCAGTTACGGCGATACGCAGTATTTT
D gene: TRBD1; J gene: TRBJ1-2; clone size: .; V gene: TRBV4-1; CDR3 protein: CASSQYTGTGLGYTF; CDR3 DNA: TGCGCCAGCAGCCAATACACCGGGACAGGGCTTGGCTACACCTTC
D gene: .; J gene: TRBJ1-2; clone size: .; V gene: TRBV13; CDR3 protein: CASSTNTGSSNYGYTF; CDR3 DNA: TGTGCCAGCAGCACTAACACAGGGAGCTCCAACTATGGCTACACCTTC
D gene: TRBD2; J gene: TRBJ2-1; clone size: once; V gene: TRBV18; CDR3 protein: CASSPDAGGEQFF; CDR3 DNA: TGTGCCAGCTCACCAGACGCGGGAGGGGAGCAGTTCTTC
D gene: .; J gene: TRBJ1-2; clone size: once; V gene: TRBV11-2; CDR3 protein: CASSRQRGFALSGYTF; CDR3 DNA: TGTGCCAGCAGCCGACAACGGGGATTCGCTCTATCTGGCTACACCTTC